One sample yielded the 30 T cell receptor beta chains listed below, sequenced in a study of neurological immune-mediated disorders. TCRdb processed the 5' RACE reads anew with MiXCR; each CDR3 protein has one entry. In the table there are about 28,000 distinct CDR3 sequences, 12% of which are singletons. The sample taken for sequencing was PBMCs. These receptor sequences come from a woman in her sixties in good health.

This clonotype was counted at least ten times. The V and J genes are TRBV12-3 or TRBV12-4 and TRBJ1-2, with D unclear. This CDR3 spans 12 amino acids. The germline V and J ends were trimmed by 6 bases and 8 bases, with 13 bases remaining between them. CDR3: CASRRGAGGYTF. The CDR3 nucleotides are TGTGCCAGCAGGCGGGGAGCGGGGGGCTACACCTTC.

This clonotype occurred many times. V usage is TRBV7-2 and J usage is TRBJ2-1, with 12 bases identical to TRBD2. Germline CDR1 is SGHTA and CDR2 is FQGNSA. This CDR3 is 16 amino acids long. After removal of 6 bases from V and 4 bases from J, the junction contained 7 bases not matched to a gene. CDR3 coding DNA: TGTGCCAGCAGTACCACTAGCGGGGGGACTTACAATGAGCAGTTCTTC. Protein product: CASSTTSGGTYNEQFF.

This clonotype was seen at least ten times. The CDR3 DNA is TGTGCCAGCAGCTCTACCAACTACGAGCAGTACTTC. This translates into CASSSTNYEQYF. This chain connects TRBV5-6 to TRBJ2-7; no definite D call. Germline V CDR1 and CDR2: SGHDT, YYEEEE. The CDR3 has 12 amino acids. V was pared by 3 bases and J by 3 bases, with 7 bases between.

This clonotype has a count of ten or more. The V gene is TRBV24-1, the J gene TRBJ2-1; D not resolved. V was pared by 6 bases and J by 9 bases, with 17 bases between. The V gene's germline CDR1 is KGHDR and CDR2 SFDVKD. The length of the CDR3 is 14 residues. CDR3 sequence reads: CATSLDAGKGEQFF. CDR3 nucleotides: TGTGCCACCAGTCTGGACGCCGGAAAGGGTGAGCAGTTCTTC.

Many counts were recorded for this clonotype. V usage is TRBV5-1 and J usage is TRBJ1-1; 10 bases fit TRBD1. Trimming took 1 base from V and 4 from J; bases not matched to a gene: 4. The length of the CDR3 is 15 residues. Germline V gene data show CDR1 as SGHRS and CDR2 as YFSETQ. CDR3 region: CASSLTGQGLTEAFF. CDR3 nucleotides: TGCGCCAGCAGCTTGACGGGACAGGGGCTCACTGAAGCTTTCTTT.

This clonotype was observed many times. The chain joins TRBV7-2 to TRBJ2-5, with 8 bases that match TRBD2. J gave up 9 bases and V 5 bases, and 14 bases lay outside the gene matches. CDR3 length: 15 amino acids. CDR1 and CDR2 (germline): SGHTA, FQGNSA. CDR3 nucleotides: TGTGCCAGCAGCCTGACCCGGGGGGGCCCGGCGGCCCAGTACTTC. Translated, it gives CASSLTRGGPAAQYF.

This clonotype was seen at least ten times. The V and J genes are TRBV20-1 and TRBJ2-5; D possibly corresponds to TRBD2 (5 bases). Trimming stripped 3 bases from V and 5 bases from J, with 16 bases between. Germline CDR1 and CDR2: DFQATT and SNEGSKA (reference sequence). The CDR3 contains 14 residues. DNA for the CDR3: TGCAGTGCTAGTTTTACTAGAGATGGGGAGACCCAGTACTTC. It encodes CSASFTRDGETQYF.

This clonotype was counted a few times. This clone may be a read error of a much larger clone one base away. The chain links TRBV15 to TRBJ2-3, with 9 bases aligning to TRBD1. This CDR3 comprises 15 residues. Germline trimming cut 0 bases from V and 6 bases from J; bases unmatched to any gene: 4. Germline CDR1 and CDR2: LNHNV and YYDKDF (reference sequence). Here the CDR3 DNA reads TGTGCCACCAGCAGAGATTGGGACAGGGTGGATACGCAGTATTTT. Translated, it gives CATSRDWDRVDTQYF.

This clonotype was detected ten times or more. V gene TRBV20-1 combines with J gene TRBJ2-7; TRBD1 aligns across 10 bases. Trimming removed 0 bases from V and 5 bases from J; junction bases left unmatched: 13. The germline CDR1 and CDR2 sequences are DFQATT and SNEGSKA (reference sequence). This CDR3 contains 17 residues. The CDR3 DNA follows: TGCAGTGCTAGAGAGAGTTTTGGGACAGGGGATGAAAACGAGCAGTACTTC. It is translated as CSARESFGTGDENEQYF.

The sample holds many counts of this clonotype. The genes are TRBV13 and TRBJ2-2; 7 bases line up with TRBD1. CDR1 and CDR2 from the germline V gene are PRHDT and FYEKMQ (reference sequence). The CDR3 consists of 15 residues. With V trimmed by 5 bases and J by 6 bases, 9 bases remained unmatched. As DNA, the CDR3 is TGTGCCAGCAGCCCACTCAGGGGGATAGCCGGGGAGCTGTTTTTT. The encoded protein is CASSPLRGIAGELFF.

This clonotype has ten or more counts. The rearrangement uses TRBV5-1 and TRBJ2-1; the D gene is possibly TRBD2 (6 bases). This CDR3 is built from 14 residues. Deletions cut 6 bases from V and 6 bases from J, with 16 bases between. Germline V lookup: CDR1 SGHRS, CDR2 YFSETQ. CDR3 sequence: CASTWGTPSNEQFF. For the CDR3, the DNA is TGCGCCAGCACCTGGGGGACTCCCTCCAATGAGCAGTTCTTC. Together with reference TRBV5-1 and TRBJ2-1, the CDR3 gives the full variable domain: KAGVTQTPRYLIKTRGQQVTLSCSPISGHRSVSWYQQTPGQGLQFLFEYFSETQRNKGNFPGRFSGRQFSNSRSEMNVSTLELGDSALYLCASTWGTPSNEQFFGPGTRLTVL.

This clonotype appeared many times. This chain connects TRBV20-1 to TRBJ2-7; 9 bases map to TRBD1. The CDR3 has 14 amino acids. V was pared by 3 bases and J by 3 bases, with 6 bases of the junction left unmatched. Germline lookup yields CDR1 DFQATT and CDR2 SNEGSKA (reference sequence). CDR3 amino acids: CSARDRGSGYEQYF. In nucleotides, the CDR3 is TGCAGTGCTAGGGACAGGGGATCGGGCTACGAGCAGTACTTC.

At least ten counts were recorded for this clonotype. The chain is built from TRBV20-1 and TRBJ1-5; 12 nucleotides match TRBD1. The CDR3 length is 17 residues. J gave up 0 bases and V 6 bases, and 9 bases lay outside the gene matches. Germline loops: CDR1 DFQATT, CDR2 SNEGSKA (reference sequence). The CDR3 bases are TGCAGTGCCAGGAGGGGACAGGGGGCGTATAGCAATCAGCCCCAGCATTTT. Translating it yields CSARRGQGAYSNQPQHF.

V usage is TRBV29-1 and J usage is TRBJ1-1, with TRBD1 identical over 9 bases. The CDR3 has 15 residues. The junction had 10 bases not matched to a gene; V was cut back by 7 bases and J by 1 base. Germline CDR1 SQVTM, CDR2 ANQGSEA. The CDR3 nucleotides are TGCAGCGCTCCTCACAGGGGGCATTCGAACACTGAAGCTTTCTTT. It translates to CSAPHRGHSNTEAFF.

The chain is built from TRBV5-1 and TRBJ1-1; no clear D. The CDR3 spans 16 residues. CDR1 and CDR2 from the germline V gene are SGHRS and YFSETQ. V lost 1 base and J 1 base, leaving 14 bases between the germline ends. CDR3 sequence reads: CASSLIPSARNTEAFF. The CDR3 DNA follows: TGCGCCAGCAGCTTGATCCCCTCGGCCAGGAACACTGAAGCTTTCTTT.

This clonotype has ten or more counts. The V and J genes are TRBV12-3 or TRBV12-4 and TRBJ2-3; D might be TRBD1 or TRBD2, each matching 5 bases. The CDR3 extends over 18 amino acids. The V gene lost 4 bases and the J gene lost 2 bases, with 22 bases spanning the gap. The CDR3: CASSSRRARDRDTDTQYF. Here the CDR3 DNA reads TGTGCCAGCAGTTCTAGGCGGGCCAGGGACCGGGACACAGATACGCAGTATTTT.

This clonotype has ten or more counts. DNA for the CDR3: TGTGCCATCGGCGGGGCTGGGACGGTGAACACTGAAGCTTTCTTT. This gives the protein CAIGGAGTVNTEAFF. The chain employs TRBV10-3 and TRBJ1-1, with D possibly being TRBD1 (5 bases). The CDR3 contains 15 residues. Deletions cut 8 bases from V and 0 bases from J, with 16 bases between. Germline loops: CDR1 ENHRY, CDR2 SYGVKD.

The table lists this clonotype with many counts. The chain couples TRBV4-3 to TRBJ2-5, with TRBD2 matching over 9 bases. CDR1 and CDR2 from the germline V gene are LGHNA and YSLEER. V dropped 0 bases and J dropped 5; count of bases not matched to a gene: 7. The CDR3 runs to 16 residues. In DNA, the CDR3 is TGCGCCAGCAGCCAAGAGCGGGGGGGCCTTGGGGAGACCCAGTACTTC. Translation gives CASSQERGGLGETQYF.

The chain recombines TRBV6-2 or TRBV6-3 with TRBJ1-1; D is ambiguous. The CDR3 spans 14 residues. The V end lost 2 bases, the J end lost 0 bases, and 7 bases lay between the germline ends. Per the germline V gene, CDR1 is MNHEY and CDR2 is SVGEGT. The DNA of the CDR3 is TGTGCCAGCAGTTACATTAAGATGAACACTGAAGCTTTCTTT. Protein product: CASSYIKMNTEAFF.

This clonotype was picked up many times. The chain recombines TRBV5-1 with TRBJ1-1, with a tentative D call TRBD1 (6 bases). The V end was cut by 6 bases, the J end by 9 bases, with 15 bases between. The CDR3 length is 12 residues. Germline CDR1 reads SGHRS; CDR2 reads YFSETQ. The CDR3 reads CASTEEQGQAFF. The CDR3 DNA reads TGCGCCAGCACCGAGGAGCAGGGGCAAGCTTTCTTT.

Many counts were recorded for this clonotype. For the CDR3, the DNA is TGTGCCAGCAGCTTAGGCGGCAGGGGGGCCGAAATATATTTT. This translates into CASSLGGRGAEIYF. The chain carries TRBV7-2 and TRBJ1-3; 7 positions agree with TRBD1. The CDR3 runs to 14 residues. With V trimmed by 1 base and J by 13 bases, 10 bases remained unmatched. Per germline, CDR1 SGHTA and CDR2 FQGNSA. Together with reference TRBV7-2 and TRBJ1-3, the CDR3 gives the full variable domain: GAGVSQSPSNKVTEKGKDVELRCDPISGHTALYWYRQSLGQGLEFLIYFQGNSAPDKSGLPSDRFSAERTGGSVSTLTIQRTQQEDSAVYLCASSLGGRGAEIYFGEGSWLTVV.

This clonotype occurred many times. The CDR3 DNA reads as TGCAGTGCCATCCTGACGGGTAATGAAAAACTGTTTTTT. Translation: CSAILTGNEKLFF. V gene TRBV20-1 combines with J gene TRBJ1-4, with unresolved D. CDR1 is DFQATT and CDR2 is SNEGSKA in the germline V gene (reference sequence). Deletions cut 6 bases from V and 4 bases from J, with 12 bases between. CDR3 size: 13 residues.

In the case of this clonotype: A read error may produce the germline difference seen at one junction end. The rearrangement uses TRBV7-3 and TRBJ2-3; 8 bases line up with TRBD2. Germline V gene lookup returns CDR1 SGHTA and CDR2 FQGTGA. The CDR3 consists of 16 residues. For the CDR3, the DNA is TGTGCCAGCAGCTTAGGTCACAGCGGGGGCACAGATACCCAGTATTTT. Residues: CASSLGHSGGTDTQYF.

This clonotype was seen ten or more times. The chain has TRBV3-1 and TRBJ2-5; D gene ambiguous. This CDR3 has 14 residues. In germline, CDR1 is LGHDT, CDR2 YNNKEL (reference sequence). Between the trimmed V and J ends, which lost 5 bases and 4 bases, there was a span of 14 bases. CDR3 DNA sequence: TGTGCCAGCAGCGCACCTAGGTCGACAGAGACCCAGTACTTC. It is translated as CASSAPRSTETQYF.

This clonotype was detected ten times or more. The chain couples TRBV5-1 to TRBJ2-1, with 10 nucleotides matching TRBD2. CDR1 is SGHRS, CDR2 YFSETQ, per germline. V was pared by 4 bases and J by 3 bases, with 7 bases of the junction left unmatched. This CDR3 has 16 residues. CDR3: CASSPSGTSVYNEQFF. DNA of the CDR3: TGCGCCAGCAGCCCCTCCGGGACTAGCGTCTACAATGAGCAGTTCTTC.

This clonotype was detected many times. The rearrangement joins TRBV7-2 to TRBJ2-1, with TRBD2 matching 9 bases. Germline loops: CDR1 SGHTA, CDR2 FQGNSA. The CDR3 contains 15 residues. V trimming: 6 bases; J trimming: 7 bases; junction bases outside the gene matches: 10. CDR3 loop: CASRRGGGAWNEQFF. CDR3 DNA sequence: TGTGCCAGCAGGCGGGGCGGGGGGGCCTGGAATGAGCAGTTCTTC.

Many counts were recorded for this clonotype. The chain links TRBV5-1 to TRBJ2-7; 7 nucleotides align to TRBD1. This CDR3 has 15 residues. The junction had 5 bases not matched to a gene; V was cut back by 0 bases and J by 2 bases. Per germline, CDR1 SGHRS and CDR2 YFSETQ. The CDR3 spells CASSLVVRGTYEQYF. The CDR3 nucleotides read TGCGCCAGCAGCTTGGTGGTCAGGGGGACCTACGAGCAGTACTTC.

This clonotype was picked up many times. The chain joins TRBV20-1 to TRBJ2-3; 15 bases are shared with TRBD2. This CDR3 comprises 14 residues. V lost 6 bases, J lost 6 bases, and 4 bases stayed unmatched. From germline, CDR1 is DFQATT and CDR2 SNEGSKA (reference sequence). The CDR3 reads CSATGLAGGDTQYF. The CDR3 DNA is TGCAGTGCCACTGGACTAGCGGGGGGGGATACGCAGTATTTT.

On this clonotype itself: This clone may be a read error of a much larger clone one base away. The chain combines TRBV7-2 with TRBJ2-7; 8 bases align to TRBD1. CDR1 SGHTA and CDR2 FQGNSA come from the germline V gene. This CDR3 has 15 residues. Trimming took 0 bases from V and 5 from J; bases not matched to a gene: 6. The CDR3 nucleotides are TGTGCCAGCAGCTTAGCCGGACAGGGTTTGGACGAGCAGTACTTC. This translates into CASSLAGQGLDEQYF.

In this sample, this clonotype turned up many times. The chain carries TRBV9 and TRBJ1-2, with D perhaps matching TRBD1 (5 bases). There are 15 residues in the CDR3. Germline V gene sequence: CDR1 SGDLS, CDR2 YYNGEE. V gave up 5 bases and J gave up 5 bases, with 19 bases separating them. DNA for the CDR3: TGTGCCAGCAGGGGTAGTGTGGGGGGGTTTTATGGCTACACCTTC. Its translation: CASRGSVGGFYGYTF.